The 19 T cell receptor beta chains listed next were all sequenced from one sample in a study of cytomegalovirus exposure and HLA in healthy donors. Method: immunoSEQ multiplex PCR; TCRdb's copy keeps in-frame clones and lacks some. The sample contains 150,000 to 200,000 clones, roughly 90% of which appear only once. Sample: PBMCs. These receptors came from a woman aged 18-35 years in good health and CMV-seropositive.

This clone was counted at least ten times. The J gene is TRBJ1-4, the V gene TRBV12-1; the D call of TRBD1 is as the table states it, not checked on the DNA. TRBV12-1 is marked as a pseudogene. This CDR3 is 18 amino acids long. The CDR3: CASSFIGDRSSSNEKLFF. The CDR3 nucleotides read TGTGCCAGCAGCTTTATAGGGGACAGGTCGTCATCTAATGAAAAACTGTTTTTT.

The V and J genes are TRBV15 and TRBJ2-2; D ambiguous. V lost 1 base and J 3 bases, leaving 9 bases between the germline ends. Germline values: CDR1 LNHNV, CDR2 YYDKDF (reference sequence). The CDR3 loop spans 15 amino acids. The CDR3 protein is CATSRVVRDTGELFF. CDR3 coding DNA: TGTGCCACCAGCAGAGTCGTCCGGGACACCGGGGAGCTGTTTTTT.

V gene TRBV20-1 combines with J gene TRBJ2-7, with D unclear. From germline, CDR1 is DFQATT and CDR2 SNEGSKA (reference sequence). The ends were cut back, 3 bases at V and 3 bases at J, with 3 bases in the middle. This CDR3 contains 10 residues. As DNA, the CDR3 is TGCAGTGCTAGCCGCTACGAGCAGTACTTC. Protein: CSASRYEQYF.

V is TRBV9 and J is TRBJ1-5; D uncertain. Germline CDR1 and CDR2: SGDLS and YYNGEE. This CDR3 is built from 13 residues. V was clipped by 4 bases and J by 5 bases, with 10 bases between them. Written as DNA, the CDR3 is TGTGCCAGCAGCCGTGAACAGTATCAGCCCCAGCATTTT. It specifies CASSREQYQPQHF.

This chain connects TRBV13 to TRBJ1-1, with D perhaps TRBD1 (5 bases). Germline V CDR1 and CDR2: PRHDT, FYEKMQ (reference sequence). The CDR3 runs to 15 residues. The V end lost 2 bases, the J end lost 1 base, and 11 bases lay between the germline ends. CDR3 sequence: CASSLRRQGNTEAFF. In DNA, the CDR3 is TGTGCCAGCAGCTTACGGCGGCAGGGGAACACTGAAGCTTTCTTT.

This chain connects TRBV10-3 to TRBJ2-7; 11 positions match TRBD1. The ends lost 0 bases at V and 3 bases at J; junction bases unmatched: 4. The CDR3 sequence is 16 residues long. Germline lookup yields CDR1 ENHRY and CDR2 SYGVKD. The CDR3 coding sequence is TGTGCCATCAGTGAGTCGAGGGGACAGGGGGGCTACGAGCAGTACTTC. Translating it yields CAISESRGQGGYEQYF.

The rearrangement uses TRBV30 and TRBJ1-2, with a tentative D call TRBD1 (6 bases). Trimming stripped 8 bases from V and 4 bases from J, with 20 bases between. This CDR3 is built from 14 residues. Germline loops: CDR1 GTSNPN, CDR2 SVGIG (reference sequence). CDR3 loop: CATREDSLIYGYTF. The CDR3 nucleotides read TGTGCCACCCGAGAGGACAGTTTAATCTATGGCTACACCTTC. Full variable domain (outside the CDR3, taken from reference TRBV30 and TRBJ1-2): SQTIHQWPATLVQPVGSPLSLECTVEGTSNPNLYWYRQAAGRGLQLLFYSVGIGQISSEVPQNLSASRPQDRQFILSSKKLLLSDSGFYLCATREDSLIYGYTFGSGTRLTVV.

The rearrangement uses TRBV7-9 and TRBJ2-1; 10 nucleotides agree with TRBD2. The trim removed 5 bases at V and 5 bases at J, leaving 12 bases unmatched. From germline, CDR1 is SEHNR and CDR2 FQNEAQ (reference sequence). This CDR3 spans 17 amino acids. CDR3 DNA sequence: TGTGCCAGCAGCCCCCGAGCGGGAGGGCCGGGTGACAATGAGCAGTTCTTC. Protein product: CASSPRAGGPGDNEQFF.

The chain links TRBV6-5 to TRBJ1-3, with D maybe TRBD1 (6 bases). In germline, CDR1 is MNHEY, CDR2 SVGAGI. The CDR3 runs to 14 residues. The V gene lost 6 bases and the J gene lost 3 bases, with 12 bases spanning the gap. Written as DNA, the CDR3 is TGTGCCAGCAGATCCGGGACACATGGAAACACCATATATTTT. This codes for CASRSGTHGNTIYF.

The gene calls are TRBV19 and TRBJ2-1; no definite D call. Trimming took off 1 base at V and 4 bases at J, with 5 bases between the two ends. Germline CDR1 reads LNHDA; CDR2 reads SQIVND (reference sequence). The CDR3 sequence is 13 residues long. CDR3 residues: CASSIAGYNEQFF. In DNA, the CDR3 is TGTGCCAGTAGTATAGCCGGGTACAATGAGCAGTTCTTC. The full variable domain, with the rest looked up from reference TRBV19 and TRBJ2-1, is DGGITQSPKYLFRKEGQNVTLSCEQNLNHDAMYWYRQDPGQGLRLIYYSQIVNDFQKGDIAEGYSVSREKKESFPLTVTSAQKNPTAFYLCASSIAGYNEQFFGPGTRLTVL.

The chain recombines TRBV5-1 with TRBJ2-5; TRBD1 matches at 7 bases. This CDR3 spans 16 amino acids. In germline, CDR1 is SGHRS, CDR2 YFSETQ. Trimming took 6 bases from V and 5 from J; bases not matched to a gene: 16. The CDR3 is CASTSHRGSIGETQYF. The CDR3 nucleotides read TGCGCCAGCACCTCCCACAGGGGTTCAATCGGCGAGACCCAGTACTTC.

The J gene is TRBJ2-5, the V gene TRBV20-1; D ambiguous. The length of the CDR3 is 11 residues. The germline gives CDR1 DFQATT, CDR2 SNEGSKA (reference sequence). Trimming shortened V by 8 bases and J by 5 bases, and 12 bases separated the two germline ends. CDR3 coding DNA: TGCAGTTTAATTATTGAGGAGACCCAGTACTTC. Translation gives CSLIIEETQYF.

CDR3 in DNA: TGTGCCTGGAGTGGAGAACTCCCGGGGGATACGCAGTATTTT. It specifies CAWSGELPGDTQYF. The chain carries TRBV30 and TRBJ2-3; TRBD2 might be the D (5 bases). The V gene lost 1 base and the J gene lost 6 bases, with 14 bases spanning the gap. Germline V gene lookup returns CDR1 GTSNPN and CDR2 SVGIG (reference sequence). CDR3 size: 14 residues.

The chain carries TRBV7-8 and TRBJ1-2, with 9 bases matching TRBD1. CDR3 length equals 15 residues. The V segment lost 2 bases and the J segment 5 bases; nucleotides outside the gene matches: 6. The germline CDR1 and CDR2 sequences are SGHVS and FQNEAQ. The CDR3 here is CASSLTDDRGYGYTF. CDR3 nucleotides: TGTGCCAGCAGCTTAACTGACGACAGGGGGTATGGCTACACCTTC. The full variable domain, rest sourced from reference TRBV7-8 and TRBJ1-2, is GAGVSQSPRYKVAKRGQDVALRCDPISGHVSLFWYQQALGQGPEFLTYFQNEAQLDKSGLPSDRFFAERPEGSVSTLKIQRTQQEDSAVYLCASSLTDDRGYGYTFGSGTRLTVV.

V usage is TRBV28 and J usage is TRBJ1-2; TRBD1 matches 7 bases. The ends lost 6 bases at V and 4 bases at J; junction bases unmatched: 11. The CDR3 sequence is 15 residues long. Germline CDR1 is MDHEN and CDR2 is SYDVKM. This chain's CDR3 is CASRSTGVHTYGYTF. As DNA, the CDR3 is TGTGCCAGCAGGTCCACAGGGGTCCATACCTATGGCTACACCTTC.

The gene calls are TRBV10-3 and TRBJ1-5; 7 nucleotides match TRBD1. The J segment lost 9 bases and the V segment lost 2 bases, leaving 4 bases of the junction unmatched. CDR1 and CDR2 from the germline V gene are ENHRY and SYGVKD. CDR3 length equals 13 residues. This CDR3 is CAISEDRDGPQHF. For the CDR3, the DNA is TGTGCCATCAGTGAGGACAGGGACGGGCCCCAGCATTTT.

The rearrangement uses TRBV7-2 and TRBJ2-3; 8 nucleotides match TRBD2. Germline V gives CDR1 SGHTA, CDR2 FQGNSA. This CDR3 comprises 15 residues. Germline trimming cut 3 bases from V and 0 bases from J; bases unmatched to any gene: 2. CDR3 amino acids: CASSFPSGSTDTQYF. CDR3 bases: TGTGCCAGCAGCTTCCCTAGCGGGAGCACAGATACGCAGTATTTT.

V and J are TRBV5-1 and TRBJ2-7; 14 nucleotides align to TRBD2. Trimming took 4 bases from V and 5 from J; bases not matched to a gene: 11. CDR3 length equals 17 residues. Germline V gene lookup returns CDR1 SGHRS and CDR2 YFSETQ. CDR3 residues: CASSRTGTSGRGNEQYF. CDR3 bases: TGCGCCAGCAGCCGGACAGGGACTAGCGGGAGAGGCAACGAGCAGTACTTC.

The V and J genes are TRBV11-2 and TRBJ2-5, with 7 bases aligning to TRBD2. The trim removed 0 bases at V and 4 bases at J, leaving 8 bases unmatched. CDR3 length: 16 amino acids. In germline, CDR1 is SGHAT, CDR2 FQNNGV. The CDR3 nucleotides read TGTGCCAGCAGCTTAGACGGGAGGCAGGGTGGAGAGACCCAGTACTTC. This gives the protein CASSLDGRQGGETQYF.